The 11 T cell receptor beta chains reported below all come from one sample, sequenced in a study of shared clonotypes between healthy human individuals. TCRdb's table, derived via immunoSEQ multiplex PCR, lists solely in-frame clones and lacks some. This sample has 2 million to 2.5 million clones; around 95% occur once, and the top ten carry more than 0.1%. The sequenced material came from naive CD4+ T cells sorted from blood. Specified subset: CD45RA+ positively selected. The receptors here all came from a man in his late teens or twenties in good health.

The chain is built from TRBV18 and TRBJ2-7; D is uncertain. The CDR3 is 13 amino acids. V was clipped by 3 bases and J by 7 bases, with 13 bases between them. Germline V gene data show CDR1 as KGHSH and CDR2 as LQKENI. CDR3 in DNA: TGTGCCAGCTCACCTCCCTCGTTCGGGGAGCAGTACTTC. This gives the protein CASSPPSFGEQYF. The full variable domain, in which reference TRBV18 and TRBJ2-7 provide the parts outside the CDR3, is NAGVMQNPRHLVRRRGQEARLRCSPMKGHSHVYWYRQLPEEGLKFMVYLQKENIIDESGMPKERFSAEFPKEGPSILRIQQVVRGDSAAYFCASSPPSFGEQYFGPGTRLTVT.

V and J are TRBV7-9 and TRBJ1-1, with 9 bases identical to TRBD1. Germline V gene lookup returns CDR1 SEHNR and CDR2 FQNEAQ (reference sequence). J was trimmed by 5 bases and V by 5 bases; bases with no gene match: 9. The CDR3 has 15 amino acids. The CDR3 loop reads CASSAYRDRETEAFF. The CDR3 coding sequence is TGTGCCAGCAGCGCGTACCGGGACAGGGAGACTGAAGCTTTCTTT.

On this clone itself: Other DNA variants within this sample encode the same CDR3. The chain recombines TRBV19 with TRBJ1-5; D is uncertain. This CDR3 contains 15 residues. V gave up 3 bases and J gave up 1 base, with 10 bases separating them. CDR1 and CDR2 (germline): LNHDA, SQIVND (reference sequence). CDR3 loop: CASSIAAGSNQPQHF. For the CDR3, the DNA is TGTGCCAGTAGTATTGCAGCCGGGAGCAATCAGCCCCAGCATTTT.

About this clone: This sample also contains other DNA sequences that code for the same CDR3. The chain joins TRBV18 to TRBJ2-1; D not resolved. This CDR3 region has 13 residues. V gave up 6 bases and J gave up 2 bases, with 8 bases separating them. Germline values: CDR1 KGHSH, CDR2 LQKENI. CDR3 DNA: TGTGCCAGCTCCCCCGTTGCCTACAATGAGCAGTTCTTC. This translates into CASSPVAYNEQFF.

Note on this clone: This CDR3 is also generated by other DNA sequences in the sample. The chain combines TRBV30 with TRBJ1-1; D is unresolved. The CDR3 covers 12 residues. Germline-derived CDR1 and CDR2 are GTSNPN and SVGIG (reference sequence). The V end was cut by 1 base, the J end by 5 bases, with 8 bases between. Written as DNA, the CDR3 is TGTGCCTGGAGTGATCGGGGAACTGAAGCTTTCTTT. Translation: CAWSDRGTEAFF.

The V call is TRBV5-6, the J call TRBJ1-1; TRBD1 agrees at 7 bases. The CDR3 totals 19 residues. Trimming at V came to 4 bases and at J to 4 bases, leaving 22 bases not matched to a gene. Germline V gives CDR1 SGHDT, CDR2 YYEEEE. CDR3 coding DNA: TGTGCCAGCAGCCCGAGGTTGGAGGGGGCGATTGAAGAGGGCACTGAAGCTTTCTTT. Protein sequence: CASSPRLEGAIEEGTEAFF.

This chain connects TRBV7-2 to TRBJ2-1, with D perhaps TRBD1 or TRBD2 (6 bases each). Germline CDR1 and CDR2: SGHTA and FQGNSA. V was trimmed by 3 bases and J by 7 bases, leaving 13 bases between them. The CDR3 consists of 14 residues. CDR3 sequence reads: CASSFSGGGNEQFF. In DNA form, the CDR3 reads TGTGCCAGCAGCTTCAGCGGAGGGGGGAATGAGCAGTTCTTC.

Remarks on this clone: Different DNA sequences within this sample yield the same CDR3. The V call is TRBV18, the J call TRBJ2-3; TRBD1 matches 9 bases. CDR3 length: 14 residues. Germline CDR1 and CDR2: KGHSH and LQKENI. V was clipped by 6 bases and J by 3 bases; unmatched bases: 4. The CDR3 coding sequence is TGTGCCAGCTCCCCTGACAGGGGGACAGATACGCAGTATTTT. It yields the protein CASSPDRGTDTQYF.

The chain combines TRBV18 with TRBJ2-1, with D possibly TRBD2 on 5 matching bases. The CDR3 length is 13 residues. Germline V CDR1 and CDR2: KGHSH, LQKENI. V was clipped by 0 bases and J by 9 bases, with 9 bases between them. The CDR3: CASSPPSRGEQFF. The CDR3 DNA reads TGTGCCAGCTCACCACCCTCCCGGGGTGAGCAGTTCTTC.

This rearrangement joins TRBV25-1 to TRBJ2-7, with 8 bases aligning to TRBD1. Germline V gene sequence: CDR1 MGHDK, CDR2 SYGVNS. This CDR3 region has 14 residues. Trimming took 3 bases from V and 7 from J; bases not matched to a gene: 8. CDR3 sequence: CASSDPTDRVEQYF. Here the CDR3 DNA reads TGTGCCAGCAGTGATCCCACGGACAGGGTGGAGCAGTACTTC.

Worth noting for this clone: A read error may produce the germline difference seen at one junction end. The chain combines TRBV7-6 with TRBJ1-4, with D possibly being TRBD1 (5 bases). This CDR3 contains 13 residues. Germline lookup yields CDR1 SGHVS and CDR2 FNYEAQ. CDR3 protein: CASSLELGGHPIF. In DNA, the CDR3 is TGTGCCAGCAGCTTAGAATTGGGCGGACACCCGATTTTT.